This note documents a single T cell receptor beta chain sequence. Its target is unknown. The data were obtained in a study of T cells in Graves' hyperthyroidism and ophthalmopathy. About the study: Before any treatment, at initial diagnosis, peripheral blood was collected.

Study results and limitations: The model predicted ophthalmopathy a median approximately 6 months before onset.

The authors obtained PBMCs from over 8.5 ml of fresh peripheral blood. RNA transcripts were the template for amplifying TCR beta CDR3 regions. HTBI primers were the set used in a first-round RT-PCR of the TCR CDR3. TCRdb itself ran the multiplex PCR reads through MiXCR, one entry per CDR3 protein. The sample lists about half a million distinct CDR3 sequences, nearly 20% occurring once. Source material: blood. The origin of this receptor is a man between 35 and 55 years old with Graves' ophthalmopathy.

The CDR3 sequence is CASSLAAYYEQYF. In DNA form, the CDR3 reads TGTGCCAGCAGCTTAGCAGCATACTACGAGCAGTACTTC. The V gene is TRBV11-2, the J gene TRBJ2-7; D uncertain. CDR3 length: 13 amino acids. Trimming removed 1 base at V and 3 bases at J, with 7 bases between. Per germline, CDR1 SGHAT and CDR2 FQNNGV. Supplemented by reference TRBV11-2 and TRBJ2-7, the full variable domain reads EAGVAQSPRYKIIEKRQSVAFWCNPISGHATLYWYQQILGQGPKLLIQFQNNGVVDDSQLPKDRFSAERLKGVDSTLKIQPAKLEDSAVYLCASSLAAYYEQYFGPGTRLTVT.